The 30 T cell receptor beta chains reported below all come from one sample, sequenced in a study of shared clonotypes between healthy human individuals. Measured with immunoSEQ multiplex PCR; TCRdb has only the in-frame clones, and not every one. Of 1.6 million or so clones listed, just under 99% were seen once; the top ten hold about 0.4%. Sequencing input: naive CD4+ T cells sorted from blood. Subset specified: CD45RA+ positively selected. The receptor source for this set is a man aged 25-45 years in good health.

The chain employs TRBV29-1 and TRBJ1-2; D is undetermined. CDR1 is SQVTM and CDR2 is ANQGSEA in the germline V gene. The length of the CDR3 is 10 residues. V lost 6 bases and J 8 bases, leaving 10 bases between the germline ends. Here the CDR3 reads CSVVGGGYTF. In nucleotides, the CDR3 is TGCAGCGTCGTCGGAGGGGGCTACACCTTC.

The chain uses TRBV7-6 and TRBJ2-7; weak D call: TRBD2 (6 bases). Germline V gene data show CDR1 as SGHVS and CDR2 as FNYEAQ. Trimming stripped 5 bases from V and 5 bases from J, with 16 bases between. This CDR3 contains 14 residues. The CDR3 region has the DNA TGTGCCAGCAGCCCGGGTCGTCGGAGGGACGAGCAGTACTTC. Translating gives CASSPGRRRDEQYF.

The chain couples TRBV7-9 to TRBJ2-1, with 7 nucleotides matching TRBD1. Germline CDR1 is SEHNR and CDR2 is FQNEAQ (reference sequence). The CDR3 sequence is 16 residues long. The trim removed 4 bases at V and 5 bases at J, leaving 11 bases unmatched. The CDR3 loop is CASSSYRDRRHNEQFF. For the CDR3, the DNA is TGTGCCAGCAGCTCGTACCGGGACAGACGACACAATGAGCAGTTCTTC.

The chain has TRBV18 and TRBJ2-2, with 7 bases identical to TRBD2. The V and J ends lost 2 bases and 7 bases, in that order; junction bases with no gene match: 4. The V gene's germline CDR1 is KGHSH and CDR2 LQKENI. The CDR3 contains 14 residues. CDR3 in amino acids: CASSPSGTDGELFF. In DNA, the CDR3 is TGTGCCAGCTCACCAAGCGGGACGGACGGGGAGCTGTTTTTT.

J is TRBJ2-2 and V is TRBV18; TRBD2 aligns across 10 bases. This CDR3 has 16 residues. V dropped 1 base and J dropped 4; count of bases not matched to a gene: 3. From germline, CDR1 is KGHSH and CDR2 LQKENI. The CDR3 spells CASSPLRLAGTGELFF. The CDR3 coding sequence is TGTGCCAGCTCACCACTTAGACTAGCGGGCACCGGGGAGCTGTTTTTT.

This clone was found once. The chain uses TRBV14 and TRBJ2-3, with a possible D match to TRBD2 (6 bases). Germline V gene lookup returns CDR1 SGHDN and CDR2 FVKESK. The CDR3 runs to 14 residues. V lost 4 bases and J lost 1, with 9 bases in between. CDR3 DNA sequence: TGTGCCAGCAGCCCCACGGGGGGCACAGATACGCAGTATTTT. Protein product: CASSPTGGTDTQYF.

This clone was recorded only once. V usage is TRBV5-1 and J usage is TRBJ1-2; no reliable D call. V lost 4 bases to trimming and J lost 0 bases, with 10 bases between them. The CDR3 is made up of 14 amino acids. CDR1 is SGHRS and CDR2 is YFSETQ in the germline V gene. In nucleotides, the CDR3 is TGCGCCAGCAGCGAGGGCCCTTCTAACTATGGCTACACCTTC. Protein: CASSEGPSNYGYTF.

The chain couples TRBV25-1 to TRBJ1-2; 8 bases map to TRBD1. Germline trimming cut 7 bases from V and 4 bases from J; bases unmatched to any gene: 17. Germline CDR1 is MGHDK and CDR2 is SYGVNS. The CDR3 is 17 amino acids. The CDR3 region is CASMRNSMETGAYGYTF. CDR3 coding DNA: TGTGCCAGCATGCGCAACTCAATGGAGACAGGGGCCTATGGCTACACCTTC.

The V and J genes are TRBV7-8 and TRBJ1-1; TRBD1 might be the D (6 bases). This CDR3 has 14 residues. Germline V CDR1 and CDR2: SGHVS, FQNEAQ. V gave up 0 bases and J gave up 10 bases, with 15 bases separating them. CDR3 in DNA: TGTGCCAGCAGCTTAGCGGTGGAGGGGGGAAGAGCTTTCTTT. As protein: CASSLAVEGGRAFF.

The V gene is TRBV30, the J gene TRBJ1-1, with 8 bases fitting TRBD1. The germline CDR1 and CDR2 sequences are GTSNPN and SVGIG (reference sequence). J gave up 5 bases and V 4 bases, and 9 bases lay outside the gene matches. CDR3 length equals 14 residues. As DNA, the CDR3 is TGTGCCTGGAATCGGGACAGGTGGGCAACTGAAGCTTTCTTT. Its translation is CAWNRDRWATEAFF.

This chain joins TRBV5-1 and TRBJ2-2, with 7 bases that match TRBD2. Looked up from germline, CDR1 is SGHRS and CDR2 is YFSETQ. Trimming took 2 bases from V and 6 from J; bases not matched to a gene: 16. The length of the CDR3 is 18 residues. CDR3 DNA sequence: TGCGCCAGCAGCTTAGTGGGTTTACGCGGGAGTTTCCCCGGGGAGCTGTTTTTT. Protein: CASSLVGLRGSFPGELFF.

The V gene is TRBV9, the J gene TRBJ2-7; 7 positions agree with TRBD1. This CDR3 is 20 amino acids long. V shed 0 bases, J shed 9 bases, and the junction held 27 bases outside the gene matches. Germline V lookup: CDR1 SGDLS, CDR2 YYNGEE. Written as DNA, the CDR3 is TGTGCCAGCAGCGTAGATTTCGGATCAGTAAGCCGGGACAGAACCATAGTGCAGTACTTC. Translated, it gives CASSVDFGSVSRDRTIVQYF.

This clone was observed a single time. The chain has TRBV5-4 and TRBJ2-3, with D perhaps TRBD1 (6 bases). The CDR3 spans 16 residues. Germline loops: CDR1 SGHNT, CDR2 YYREEE (reference sequence). Trimming shortened V by 7 bases and J by 0 bases, and 18 bases separated the two germline ends. CDR3 sequence (DNA): TGTGCCAGCCAAGGGGGTAATCCGGGGAGCACAGATACGCAGTATTTT. Translation gives CASQGGNPGSTDTQYF. Variable domain in full (rest from reference TRBV5-4 and TRBJ2-3): ETGVTQSPTHLIKTRGQQVTLRCSSQSGHNTVSWYQQALGQGPQFIFQYYREEENGRGNFPPRFSGLQFPNYSSELNVNALELDDSALYLCASQGGNPGSTDTQYFGPGTRLTVL.

Note on this clone: The sample contains more than one DNA sequence encoding this CDR3. CDR3: CASSSGQASGANVLTF. CDR3 DNA: TGCGCCAGCAGCTCGGGACAAGCCTCTGGGGCCAACGTCCTGACTTTC. The V call is TRBV5-1, the J call TRBJ2-6, with a tentative D call TRBD1 (6 bases). Germline-derived CDR1 and CDR2 are SGHRS and YFSETQ. The V end lost 3 bases, the J end lost 0 bases, and 10 bases lay between the germline ends. This CDR3 is 16 amino acids long. Full variable domain (rest looked up from reference TRBV5-1 and TRBJ2-6): KAGVTQTPRYLIKTRGQQVTLSCSPISGHRSVSWYQQTPGQGLQFLFEYFSETQRNKGNFPGRFSGRQFSNSRSEMNVSTLELGDSALYLCASSSGQASGANVLTFGAGSRLTVL.

The chain couples TRBV11-2 to TRBJ2-5; 13 positions match TRBD2. The CDR3 has 17 residues. The V gene's germline CDR1 is SGHAT and CDR2 FQNNGV. Trimming cost V 5 bases and J 11 bases; bases outside gene matches: 17. CDR3 DNA sequence: TGTGCCAGCAGCGTATCCGGGACTAGCGGGACCCGTTGGCAGCAGTACTTC. Protein product: CASSVSGTSGTRWQQYF.

In nucleotides, the CDR3 is TGTGCCACTATGGGACTGCTGAACACCGGGGAGCTGTTTTTT. It specifies CATMGLLNTGELFF. The rearrangement links TRBV25-1 to TRBJ2-2; possible D gene TRBD2, 6 bases. Trimming cost V 10 bases and J 1 base, with 13 bases left between them. The V gene's germline CDR1 is MGHDK and CDR2 SYGVNS. This CDR3 is built from 14 residues.

The rearrangement links TRBV5-1 to TRBJ2-7; 11 bases line up with TRBD2. The CDR3 runs 16 residues. CDR1 is SGHRS, CDR2 YFSETQ, per germline. Trimming removed 3 bases from V and 0 bases from J; junction bases left unmatched: 5. CDR3 region: CASSWGLADISYEQYF. CDR3 DNA sequence: TGCGCCAGCAGCTGGGGACTAGCGGATATCTCCTACGAGCAGTACTTC.

Note on this clone: The sample carries other DNA sequences with the same CDR3. V gene TRBV27 combines with J gene TRBJ2-1, with 11 bases identical to TRBD2. With V trimmed by 5 bases and J by 3 bases, 3 bases remained unmatched. The CDR3 runs to 15 residues. CDR1 and CDR2 (germline): MNHEY, SMNVEV (reference sequence). As DNA, the CDR3 is TGTGCCAGCAGTCTACTAGCGGGAGTCTACAATGAGCAGTTCTTC. Amino acids: CASSLLAGVYNEQFF.

The chain carries TRBV7-2 and TRBJ2-7, with TRBD1 as a possible D gene (5 bases). Germline CDR1 and CDR2: SGHTA and FQGNSA. Trimming removed 5 bases from V and 7 bases from J, with 9 bases in between. This CDR3 has 11 amino acids. CDR3 nucleotides: TGTGCCAGCAGCCCAGGGTGGGAGCAGTACTTC. Protein: CASSPGWEQYF.

The chain links TRBV5-4 to TRBJ2-2; unclear D gene. Deletions cut 4 bases from V and 7 bases from J, with 11 bases between. Germline values: CDR1 SGHNT, CDR2 YYREEE (reference sequence). The CDR3 totals 13 residues. CDR3 amino acids: CASSGGISGELFF. The CDR3 region has the DNA TGTGCCAGCAGCGGTGGTATCAGCGGGGAGCTGTTTTTT.

The V gene is TRBV7-9, the J gene TRBJ2-5; D unresolved. Germline loops: CDR1 SEHNR, CDR2 FQNEAQ (reference sequence). Trimming left V 5 bases short and J 4 bases short, with 8 bases between. There are 12 residues in the CDR3. CDR3 DNA: TGTGCCAGCAGCCCCCTAATAGAGACCCAGTACTTC. Protein sequence: CASSPLIETQYF. Based on the CDR3 plus reference TRBV7-9 and TRBJ2-5, the full variable domain is DTGVSQNPRHKITKRGQNVTFRCDPISEHNRLYWYRQTLGQGPEFLTYFQNEAQLEKSRLLSDRFSAERPKGSFSTLEIQRTEQGDSAMYLCASSPLIETQYFGPGTRLLVL.

The J gene is TRBJ2-2, the V gene TRBV28, with D tentatively TRBD2 (5 bases). V lost 7 bases and J lost 3, with 15 bases in between. CDR1 is MDHEN, CDR2 SYDVKM, per germline. The CDR3 spans 15 residues. The CDR3 sequence is CASINGGRDTGELFF. In DNA, the CDR3 is TGTGCCAGCATCAATGGCGGGCGGGACACCGGGGAGCTGTTTTTT.

This rearrangement joins TRBV5-1 to TRBJ1-1; 11 bases fit TRBD1. The CDR3 totals 21 residues. The germline CDR1 and CDR2 sequences are SGHRS and YFSETQ. After removal of 2 bases from V and 1 base from J, the junction contained 19 bases not matched to a gene. CDR3 sequence: CASSLPGQGVGSLASNTEAFF. As DNA, the CDR3 is TGCGCCAGCAGCTTACCGGGACAGGGGGTAGGGTCGCTCGCATCGAACACTGAAGCTTTCTTT.

The rearrangement links TRBV11-1 to TRBJ2-3; TRBD1 is a possible D gene (6 bases). V lost 5 bases, J lost 9 bases, and 15 bases lay in between. The CDR3 spans 13 residues. Per germline, CDR1 SGHAT and CDR2 FQDESV (reference sequence). The CDR3 nucleotides read TGTGCCAGCAGCCCGCCGGCAGGGGAGACGCAGTATTTT. Amino acid sequence: CASSPPAGETQYF.

The gene calls are TRBV7-2 and TRBJ2-7; D gene unclear. The V gene lost 6 bases and the J gene lost 9 bases, with 18 bases spanning the gap. The CDR3 sequence is 13 residues long. CDR1 SGHTA and CDR2 FQGNSA come from the germline V gene. DNA of the CDR3: TGTGCCAGCAGTACCGACTGGATACGAAGGCAGTACTTC. It specifies CASSTDWIRRQYF.

Points on this clone: This sample includes further DNA sequences coding for the same CDR3. The J gene is TRBJ1-5, the V gene TRBV5-1; D is unresolved. The germline V gene encodes CDR1 SGHRS and CDR2 YFSETQ. The CDR3 is 13 amino acids. The V end was cut by 0 bases, the J end by 2 bases, with 3 bases between. CDR3: CASSLVGNQPQHF. CDR3 coding DNA: TGCGCCAGCAGCTTGGTCGGCAATCAGCCCCAGCATTTT.

This rearrangement joins TRBV5-6 to TRBJ2-5; D remains unclear. Trimming removed 4 bases at V and 3 bases at J, with 10 bases between. Per germline, CDR1 SGHDT and CDR2 YYEEEE. CDR3 size: 13 residues. The DNA for the CDR3 is TGTGCCAGCAGCCGGACCGGAGAAGAGACCCAGTACTTC. Protein: CASSRTGEETQYF.

The chain combines TRBV7-9 with TRBJ2-7; unclear D gene. The germline gives CDR1 SEHNR, CDR2 FQNEAQ (reference sequence). The germline V and J ends were trimmed by 5 bases and 7 bases, with 27 bases remaining between them. The length of the CDR3 is 17 residues. The CDR3 protein is CASSRRLGSTAVGEQYF. The CDR3 DNA sequence: TGTGCCAGCAGCCGACGGTTGGGCAGCACCGCCGTCGGGGAGCAGTACTTC.

The chain employs TRBV5-1 and TRBJ2-3; D gene unclear. Per germline, CDR1 SGHRS and CDR2 YFSETQ. This CDR3 comprises 15 residues. Trimming took 1 base from V and 0 from J, leaving 9 bases between them. CDR3 sequence (DNA): TGCGCCAGCAGCTTGTGGCGGATTAGCACAGATACGCAGTATTTT. Encoded protein: CASSLWRISTDTQYF.

The chain uses TRBV5-1 and TRBJ2-5; TRBD2 aligns across 7 bases. CDR1 is SGHRS and CDR2 is YFSETQ in the germline V gene. V lost 2 bases, J lost 5 bases, and 6 bases stayed unmatched. The CDR3 is 14 amino acids. The CDR3 loop is CASSFTPGGETQYF. DNA for the CDR3: TGCGCCAGCAGCTTCACCCCGGGGGGTGAGACCCAGTACTTC.